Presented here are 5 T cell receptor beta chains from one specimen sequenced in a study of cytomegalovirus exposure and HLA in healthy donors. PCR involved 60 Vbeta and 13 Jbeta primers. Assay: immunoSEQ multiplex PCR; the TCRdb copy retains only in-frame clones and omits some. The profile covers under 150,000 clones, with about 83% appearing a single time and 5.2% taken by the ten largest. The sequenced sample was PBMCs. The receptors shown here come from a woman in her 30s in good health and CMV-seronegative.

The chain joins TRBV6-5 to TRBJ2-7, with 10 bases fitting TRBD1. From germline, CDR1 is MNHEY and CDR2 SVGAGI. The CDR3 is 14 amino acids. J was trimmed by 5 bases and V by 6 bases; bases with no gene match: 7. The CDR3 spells CASSLGTGAHEQYF. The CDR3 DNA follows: TGTGCCAGCAGCCTCGGGACAGGGGCCCACGAGCAGTACTTC.

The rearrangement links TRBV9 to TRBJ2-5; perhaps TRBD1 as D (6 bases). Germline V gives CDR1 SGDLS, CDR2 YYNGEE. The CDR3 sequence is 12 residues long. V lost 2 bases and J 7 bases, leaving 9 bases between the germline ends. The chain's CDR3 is CASSVGAGTQYF. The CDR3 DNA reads TGTGCCAGCAGCGTGGGGGCTGGGACCCAGTACTTC.

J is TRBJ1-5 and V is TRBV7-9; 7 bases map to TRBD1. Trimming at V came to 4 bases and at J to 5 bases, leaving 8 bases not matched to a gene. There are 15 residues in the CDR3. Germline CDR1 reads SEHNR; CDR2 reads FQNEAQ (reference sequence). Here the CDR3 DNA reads TGTGCCAGCAGCTCCACCTTCCAGGGGGATCAGCCCCAGCATTTT. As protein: CASSSTFQGDQPQHF.

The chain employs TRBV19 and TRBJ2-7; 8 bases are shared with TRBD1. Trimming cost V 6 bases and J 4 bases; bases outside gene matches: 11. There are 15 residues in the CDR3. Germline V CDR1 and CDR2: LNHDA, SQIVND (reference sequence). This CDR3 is CASSKGTGVRYEQYF. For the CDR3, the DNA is TGTGCCAGTAGCAAAGGGACAGGCGTAAGGTACGAGCAGTACTTC.

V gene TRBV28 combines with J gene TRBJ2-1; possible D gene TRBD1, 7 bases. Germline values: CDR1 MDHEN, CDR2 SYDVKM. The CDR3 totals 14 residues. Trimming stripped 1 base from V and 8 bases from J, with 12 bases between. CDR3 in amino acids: CASSLSQGGYEQFF. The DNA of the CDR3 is TGTGCCAGCAGTTTATCTCAGGGGGGCTATGAGCAGTTCTTC.